What follows is one T cell receptor beta chain and its context. The antigen is not known. CDR3 length equals 14 residues. The germline V gene has CDR1 SGHTA and CDR2 FQGNSA. After removal of 5 bases from V and 4 bases from J, the junction contained 7 bases not matched to a gene. PCR involved 60 Vbeta and 13 Jbeta primers. Assay: immunoSEQ multiplex PCR; the TCRdb copy retains only in-frame clones and omits some. The data show tens of thousands of clones, 80% seen once. Donors were ostensibly healthy at sampling, although undocumented immune exposures were probable. This entry belongs to a study of cytomegalovirus exposure and HLA in healthy donors. Study outcomes and limitations: Indistinguishable V segments such as TRBV6-2 and TRBV6-3 were excluded. A later analysis appeared to link common viral pathogens to several of the most significant clusters.

The source material was PBMCs. The V gene is TRBV7-2, the J gene TRBJ2-7, with 8 nucleotides matching TRBD1. This receptor was identified in a male donor in good health and CMV-seronegative. The CDR3 DNA reads TGTGCCAGCAGCCAGGCGGGACAGGCTTACGAGCAGTACTTC. Its translation: CASSQAGQAYEQYF.